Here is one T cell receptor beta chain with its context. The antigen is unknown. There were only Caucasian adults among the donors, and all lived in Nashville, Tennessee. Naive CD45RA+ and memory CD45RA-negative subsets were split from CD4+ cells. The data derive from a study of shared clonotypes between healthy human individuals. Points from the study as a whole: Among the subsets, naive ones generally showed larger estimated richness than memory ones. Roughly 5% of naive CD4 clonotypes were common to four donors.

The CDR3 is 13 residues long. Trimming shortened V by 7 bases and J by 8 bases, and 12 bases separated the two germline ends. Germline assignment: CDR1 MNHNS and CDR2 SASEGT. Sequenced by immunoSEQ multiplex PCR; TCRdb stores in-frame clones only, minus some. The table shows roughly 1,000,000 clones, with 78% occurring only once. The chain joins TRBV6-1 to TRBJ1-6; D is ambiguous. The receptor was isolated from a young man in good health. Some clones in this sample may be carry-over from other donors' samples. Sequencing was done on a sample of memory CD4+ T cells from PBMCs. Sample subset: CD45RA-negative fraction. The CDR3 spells CASTETTDSPLHF. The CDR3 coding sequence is TGTGCCAGCACAGAGACAACGGATTCACCCCTCCACTTT.